This TCR beta chain is drawn from a study of naive and memory T cell subsets. Study-wide points: Especially in CD8 cells, naive repertoires contained a few larger clonotypes, possibly CD45RA-re-expressing memory cells. Activation and differentiation may alter RNA-based TCR counts. Each distinct alpha or beta sequence counts as one clonotype.

An equimolar mix of two oligonucleotides served as the beta constant-region primer for TRBC1 and TRBC2. Ligated cDNA was amplified by four rounds of PCR with nested alpha and beta constant-region primers and SP2. TCRdb ran MiXCR on the UMI-ligation and nested PCR reads and lists one entry per CDR3 protein. Counted here are 130,000 to 150,000 distinct CDR3 sequences, roughly 22% occurring once; the ten biggest clones make up about 0.11%. In regard to this clonotype: As yet, its antigen is unknown.

From germline, CDR1 is MDHEN and CDR2 SYDVKM. The CDR3 is 13 amino acids. Trimming pared 3 bases from V and 5 bases from J, leaving 8 bases between. This sequence joins TRBV28 and TRBJ2-1, with D perhaps matching TRBD1 (6 bases). The source of this sequence is a human donor in good health. Sequencing used naive CD4+ T cells from blood. The CDR3 nucleotides read TGTGCCAGCAGTTTTAGGGGGAACAATGAGCAGTTCTTC. It translates to CASSFRGNNEQFF.